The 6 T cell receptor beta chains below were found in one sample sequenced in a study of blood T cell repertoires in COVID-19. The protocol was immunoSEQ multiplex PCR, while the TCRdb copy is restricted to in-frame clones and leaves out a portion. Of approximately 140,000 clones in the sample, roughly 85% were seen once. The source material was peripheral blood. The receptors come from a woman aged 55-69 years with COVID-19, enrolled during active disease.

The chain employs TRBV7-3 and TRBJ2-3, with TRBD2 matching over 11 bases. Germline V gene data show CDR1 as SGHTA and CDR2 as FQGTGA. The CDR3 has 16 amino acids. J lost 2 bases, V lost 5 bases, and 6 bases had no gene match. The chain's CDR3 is CASSPRLAGNTDTQYF. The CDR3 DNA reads TGTGCCAGCAGCCCTAGACTAGCGGGGAACACAGATACGCAGTATTTT.

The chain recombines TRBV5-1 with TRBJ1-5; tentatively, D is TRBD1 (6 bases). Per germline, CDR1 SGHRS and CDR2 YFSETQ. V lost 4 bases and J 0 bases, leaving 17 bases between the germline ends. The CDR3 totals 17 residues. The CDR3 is CASSLATGPYSNQPQHF. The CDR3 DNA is TGCGCCAGCAGCCTGGCGACAGGTCCTTATAGCAATCAGCCCCAGCATTTT.

This CDR3 is CSANRQETQYF. CDR3 in DNA: TGCAGTGCTAACCGGCAAGAGACCCAGTACTTC. V usage is TRBV20-1 and J usage is TRBJ2-5; D not certain. Germline CDR1 is DFQATT and CDR2 is SNEGSKA (reference sequence). V was pared by 4 bases and J by 2 bases, with 5 bases between. CDR3 size: 11 residues.

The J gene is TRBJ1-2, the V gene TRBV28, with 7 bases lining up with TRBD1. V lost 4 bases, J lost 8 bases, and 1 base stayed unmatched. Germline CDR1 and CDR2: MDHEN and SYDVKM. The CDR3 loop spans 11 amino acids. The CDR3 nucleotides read TGTGCCAGCAGTTACAGGGGCGGCTACACCTTC. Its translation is CASSYRGGYTF.

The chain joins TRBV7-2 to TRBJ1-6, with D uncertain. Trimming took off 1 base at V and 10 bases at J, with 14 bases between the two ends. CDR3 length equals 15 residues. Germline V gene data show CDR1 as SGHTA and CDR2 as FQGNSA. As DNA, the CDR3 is TGTGCCAGCAGCTTAGTGGTTGGCAGGAGGTCACCCCTCCACTTT. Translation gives CASSLVVGRRSPLHF.

CDR3 DNA sequence: TGTGCCAGCAGCCAGTCGGACAGGGAAGAGACCCAGTACTTC. This translates into CASSQSDREETQYF. The chain is built from TRBV3-1 (or the pseudogene TRBV3-2) and TRBJ2-5, with 8 bases matching TRBD1. This CDR3 spans 14 amino acids. Germline V gives CDR1 LGHDT, CDR2 YNNKEL (reference sequence). V shed 3 bases, J shed 3 bases, and the junction held 3 bases outside the gene matches.